This T cell receptor beta chain originates from a study of shared clonotypes between healthy human individuals. Study in general: For every donor, three CD4 naive, three CD4 memory, two CD8 naive and one CD8 memory plates were used. Findings and limits, study-wide: Among donors, clonotype sharing was expected to be affected by sequencing depth.

Trimming pared 2 bases from V and 2 bases from J, leaving 4 bases between. CDR1 is SGHDN and CDR2 is FVKESK in the germline V gene. CDR3 length: 13 residues. In the case of this clone: Its antigen is currently unknown.

Repertoires were generated with immunoSEQ multiplex PCR, while TCRdb's copy carries only in-frame clones and drops some. Found here are 2 million to 3 million clones, over 85% of them singletons; the top ten hold 0.36%. The receptor was derived from a man aged 18 to 35 in good health. Some clones in this sample may be carry-over from other donors' samples. Sequenced input: naive CD4+ T cells from PBMCs. As for subset: CD45RA+ positively selected. This chain joins TRBV14 and TRBJ1-5, with D unclear. In DNA form, the CDR3 reads TGTGCCAGCAGCCAAACCGGCAATCAGCCCCAGCATTTT. Its protein product is CASSQTGNQPQHF.